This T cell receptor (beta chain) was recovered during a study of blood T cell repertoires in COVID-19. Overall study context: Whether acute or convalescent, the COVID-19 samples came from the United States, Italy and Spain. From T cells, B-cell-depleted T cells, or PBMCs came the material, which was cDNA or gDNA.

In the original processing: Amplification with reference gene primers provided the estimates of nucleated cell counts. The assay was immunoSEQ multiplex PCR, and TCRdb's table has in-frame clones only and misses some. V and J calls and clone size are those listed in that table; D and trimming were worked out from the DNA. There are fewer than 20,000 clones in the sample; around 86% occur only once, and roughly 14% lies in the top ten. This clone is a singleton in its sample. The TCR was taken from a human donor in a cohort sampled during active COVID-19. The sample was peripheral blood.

The CDR3 DNA follows: TGCGCCAGCAGCTACTCCGTTTCTCAGGGTGACTATGGCTACACCTTC. It codes for CASSYSVSQGDYGYTF. The rearrangement joins TRBV5-1 to TRBJ1-2, with D possibly matching TRBD1 (5 bases). The germline V gene has CDR1 SGHRS and CDR2 YFSETQ. This CDR3 is 16 amino acids long. Trimming stripped 3 bases from V and 3 bases from J, with 18 bases between.